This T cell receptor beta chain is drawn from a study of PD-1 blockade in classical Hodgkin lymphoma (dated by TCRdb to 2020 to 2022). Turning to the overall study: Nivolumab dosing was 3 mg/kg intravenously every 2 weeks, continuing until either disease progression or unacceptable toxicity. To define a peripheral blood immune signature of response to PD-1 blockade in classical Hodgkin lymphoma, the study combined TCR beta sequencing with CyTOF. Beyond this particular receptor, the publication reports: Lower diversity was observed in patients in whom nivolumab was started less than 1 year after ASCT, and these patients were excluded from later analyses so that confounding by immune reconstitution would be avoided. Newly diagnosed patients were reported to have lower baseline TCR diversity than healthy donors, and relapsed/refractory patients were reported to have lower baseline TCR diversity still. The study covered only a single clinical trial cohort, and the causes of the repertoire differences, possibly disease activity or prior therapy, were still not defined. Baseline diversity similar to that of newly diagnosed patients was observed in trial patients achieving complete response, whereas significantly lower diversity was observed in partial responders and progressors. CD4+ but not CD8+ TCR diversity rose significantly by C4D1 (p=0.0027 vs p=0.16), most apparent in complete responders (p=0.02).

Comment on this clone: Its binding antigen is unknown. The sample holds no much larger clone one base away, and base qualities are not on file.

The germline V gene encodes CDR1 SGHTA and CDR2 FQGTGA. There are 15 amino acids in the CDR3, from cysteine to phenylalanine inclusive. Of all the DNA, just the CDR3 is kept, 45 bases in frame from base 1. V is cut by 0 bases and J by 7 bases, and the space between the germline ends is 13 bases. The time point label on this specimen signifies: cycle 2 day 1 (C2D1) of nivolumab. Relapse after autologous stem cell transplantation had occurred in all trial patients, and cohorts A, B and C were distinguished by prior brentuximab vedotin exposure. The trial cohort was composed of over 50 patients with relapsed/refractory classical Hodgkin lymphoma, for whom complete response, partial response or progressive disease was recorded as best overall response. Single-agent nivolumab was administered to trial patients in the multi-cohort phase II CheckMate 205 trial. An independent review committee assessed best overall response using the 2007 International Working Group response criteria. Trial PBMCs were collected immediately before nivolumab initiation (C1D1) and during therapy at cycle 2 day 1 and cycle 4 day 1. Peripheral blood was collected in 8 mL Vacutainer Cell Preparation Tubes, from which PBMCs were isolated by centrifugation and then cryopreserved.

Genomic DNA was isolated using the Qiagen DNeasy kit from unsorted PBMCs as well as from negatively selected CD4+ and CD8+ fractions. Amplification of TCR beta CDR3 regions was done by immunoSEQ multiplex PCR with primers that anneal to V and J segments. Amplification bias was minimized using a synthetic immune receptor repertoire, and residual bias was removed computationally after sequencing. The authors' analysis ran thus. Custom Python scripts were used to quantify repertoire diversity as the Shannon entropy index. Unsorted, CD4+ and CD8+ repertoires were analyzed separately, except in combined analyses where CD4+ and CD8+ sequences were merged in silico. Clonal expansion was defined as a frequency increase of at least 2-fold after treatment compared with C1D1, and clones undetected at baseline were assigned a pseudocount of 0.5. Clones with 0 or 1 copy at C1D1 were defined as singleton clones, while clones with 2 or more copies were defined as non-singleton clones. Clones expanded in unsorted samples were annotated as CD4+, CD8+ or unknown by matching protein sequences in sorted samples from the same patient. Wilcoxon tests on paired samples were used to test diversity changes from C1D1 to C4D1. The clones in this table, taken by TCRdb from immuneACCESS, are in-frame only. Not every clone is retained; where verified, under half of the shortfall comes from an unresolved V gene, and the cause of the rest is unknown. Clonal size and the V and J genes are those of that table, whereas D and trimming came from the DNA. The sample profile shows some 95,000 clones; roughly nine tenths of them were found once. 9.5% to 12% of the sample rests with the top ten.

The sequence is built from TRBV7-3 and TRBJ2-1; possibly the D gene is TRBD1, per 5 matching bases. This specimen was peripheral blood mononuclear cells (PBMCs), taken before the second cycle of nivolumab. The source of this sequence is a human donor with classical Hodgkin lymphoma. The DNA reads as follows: TGTGCCAGCAGCTTAACGATACAGCAGGGAAATGAGCAGTTCTTC. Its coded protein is CASSLTIQQGNEQFF.